The rows below give T cell receptor beta chains drawn from one sample of a study of blood T cell repertoires in COVID-19. TCRdb's copy holds only in-frame clones and misses some; the assay was immunoSEQ multiplex PCR. The data show 350,000 or so clones, roughly 87% seen once. Sequences were obtained from peripheral blood. These receptors came from a woman between 55 and 75 years old with COVID-19, enrolled during active disease. CDR3s include the opening cysteine and the closing phenylalanine or tryptophan. The D gene is left open where the match is weak. Expanded clones get a size class; other rows say once, few or many, or leave the size out.

j_gene	d_gene	v_gene	abundance	CDR3nt	CDR3aa
TRBJ1-1	-	TRBV5-1	-	TGCGCCAGCAGTAAAGAGATGGGCACGAACACTGAAGCTTTCTTT	CASSKEMGTNTEAFF
TRBJ1-6	TRBD1	TRBV6-6	-	TGTGCCAGCAGTTTAACAGGGGTCTATAATTCACCCCTCCACTTT	CASSLTGVYNSPLHF
TRBJ2-5	-	TRBV28	once	TGTGCCAGCAGTTTGGGGGCAGGGAGAACCCAGTACTTC	CASSLGAGRTQYF
TRBJ1-2	-	TRBV6-5	-	TGTGCCAGCAGAGACCCAGGGGTCTACTATGGCTACACCTTC	CASRDPGVYYGYTF
TRBJ1-1	TRBD1	TRBV3-1/TRBV3-2	-	TGTGCCAGCAGCCAACACGGACAGGGAGCTCACACTGAAGCTTTCTTT	CASSQHGQGAHTEAFF
TRBJ1-2	-	TRBV27	-	TGTGCCAGCCGCGATGTCTACTATGGCTACACCTTC	CASRDVYYGYTF
TRBJ1-2	-	TRBV6-6	-	TGTGCCAGCAGTTACAGTGAACCGGGAAACTATGGCTACACCTTC	CASSYSEPGNYGYTF
TRBJ2-3	TRBD2	TRBV7-6	once	TGTGCCAGCAGCTTAGCCCGGGGGGGAGGTACAGATACGCAGTATTTT	CASSLARGGGTDTQYF
TRBJ1-2	-	TRBV5-1	-	TGCGCCAGCAGCTCGGGGGGAGTTGGCTATGGCTACACCTTC	CASSSGGVGYGYTF
TRBJ1-1	TRBD1	TRBV7-9	-	TGTGCCAGCAGCCTGGGACAGACAAACACTGAAGCTTTCTTT	CASSLGQTNTEAFF
TRBJ1-4	-	TRBV19	-	TGTGCCAGTAGTATCCGGGGGGAAAAACTGTTTTTT	CASSIRGEKLFF
TRBJ1-6	TRBD1	TRBV27	-	TGTGCCAGGGGGGGACAGGGGGTTTCACCCCTCCACTTT	CARGGQGVSPLHF
TRBJ2-1	TRBD1	TRBV5-1	-	TGCGCCAGCAGCTTTCGAGGGGGCGCCTACAATGAGCAGTTCTTC	CASSFRGGAYNEQFF
TRBJ2-7	-	TRBV5-1	once	TGCGCCAGCAGCCAGGCCGAAACGTTCTACGAGCAGTACTTC	CASSQAETFYEQYF
TRBJ1-2	-	TRBV7-9	-	TGTGCCAGCAGCTCACAGGCCGTGGGGGGCTACACCTTC	CASSSQAVGGYTF
TRBJ2-5	-	TRBV5-1	-	TGCGCCAGCAGCTTGGCCCTGGACAGCGTCCAAGAGACCCAGTACTTC	CASSLALDSVQETQYF
TRBJ2-1	TRBD2	TRBV5-1	once	TGCGCCAGCAGCTTTCTAGCGGGGGCACCCAATGAGCAGTTCTTC	CASSFLAGAPNEQFF
TRBJ2-6	-	TRBV15	-	TGTGCCACCAGCAGGGAGTTCTCTGGGGCCAACGTCCTGACTTTC	CATSREFSGANVLTF
TRBJ2-2	TRBD1	TRBV7-3	-	TGTGCCAGCAGCTTACCCGGACAGGGGGACACCGGGGAGCTGTTTTTT	CASSLPGQGDTGELFF
TRBJ2-7	-	TRBV13	few	TGTGCCAGCAGCGCCCCGCCGAGCTCCTACGAGCAGTACTTC	CASSAPPSSYEQYF
TRBJ1-4	-	TRBV2	-	TGTGCCAGCACCCGACCAGGATATAATGAAAAACTGTTTTTT	CASTRPGYNEKLFF
TRBJ1-2	TRBD1	TRBV5-8	-	TGTGCCAGCAGCTTGGCCGGCAGGGGGCGAGATGGCTACACCTTC	CASSLAGRGRDGYTF
TRBJ2-2	TRBD2	TRBV5-1	once	TGCGCCAGCAGAGTTAACCGGGGGGAGCTTAACGGGGAGCTGTTTTTT	CASRVNRGELNGELFF
TRBJ1-1	-	TRBV12-5	-	TGTGCTAGTGGTTTGTCCAGAGGGGACTTGAACACTGAAGCTTTCTTT	CASGLSRGDLNTEAFF
TRBJ1-4	TRBD1	TRBV7-9	-	TGTGCCAGCGGGGGGACAGGGGGTGAAAAACTGTTTTTT	CASGGTGGEKLFF
TRBJ2-7	-	TRBV4-1	-	TGCGCCAGCAGCCCGTTCCAGGGGTCCTCCTACGAGCAGTACTTC	CASSPFQGSSYEQYF
TRBJ1-6	TRBD1	TRBV28	few	TGTGCCAGCACCCAGGACAGGGTAAATTCACCCCTCCACTTT	CASTQDRVNSPLHF
TRBJ1-4	-	TRBV28	once	TGTGCCAGCAGTCCATTGGACTTTCTATCAACTAATGAAAAACTGTTTTTT	CASSPLDFLSTNEKLFF
TRBJ2-5	-	TRBV5-6	few	TGTGCCAGCAGCTTGGGGGCGCGAGCCCAGTACTTC	CASSLGARAQYF
TRBJ1-3	-	TRBV7-9	-	TGTGCCAGCAGCGAAACAGGGCTGAGTACCATATATTTT	CASSETGLSTIYF
TRBJ2-2	-	TRBV11-3	-	TGTGCCAGCAGCTCACTACGAACCGGGGAGCTGTTTTTT	CASSSLRTGELFF
TRBJ2-1	TRBD2	TRBV9	-	TGTGCCAGCAGCGCCGGGACTAGCGTAAATGAGCAGTTCTTC	CASSAGTSVNEQFF
TRBJ1-1	-	TRBV2	few	TGTGCCAGCAGTGTCAGGGGATGGAACACTGAAGCTTTCTTT	CASSVRGWNTEAFF
TRBJ2-3	TRBD1	TRBV7-2	-	TGTGCCAGCAGCTTAGCAGGCTCCCAGGGGGCGCAAGATACGCAGTATTTT	CASSLAGSQGAQDTQYF
TRBJ1-1	-	TRBV5-1	-	TGCGCCAGCAGCCCAGGCGCCACAGGCTGGGCTGAAGCTTTCTTT	CASSPGATGWAEAFF
TRBJ1-1	-	TRBV19	-	TGTGCCAGTAGTATAGGACAAAAGAACACTGAAGCTTTCTTT	CASSIGQKNTEAFF
TRBJ1-3	TRBD1	TRBV4-1	once	TGCGCCAGCAGAAGCGTAATTCAGGGGGCGAGTGGAAACACCATATATTTT	CASRSVIQGASGNTIYF
TRBJ1-2	-	TRBV19	-	TGTGCCAGTAGTACCACGGGTCAGGGATTCGTCGGCTACACCTTC	CASSTTGQGFVGYTF
TRBJ2-5	TRBD2	TRBV7-7	-	TGTGCTAGCAGCCCCGGCGGGGGTGGAGAGACCCAGTACTTC	CASSPGGGGETQYF
TRBJ1-2	-	TRBV10-3	-	TGTGCCATCAGTGAATCGCAGGGTAGCTATGGCTACACCTTC	CAISESQGSYGYTF
TRBJ1-4	-	TRBV13	-	TGTGCCAGCAGCTTAGGCGAGCCAGGGGAAAATGAAAAACTGTTTTTT	CASSLGEPGENEKLFF
TRBJ1-1	TRBD1	TRBV12-3/TRBV12-4	-	TGTGCCAGCAGTTCGACAGGGGTCACTGAAGCTTTCTTT	CASSSTGVTEAFF
TRBJ2-1	-	TRBV4-1	-	TGCGCCAGCAGCCAAGACCCAGTCTGGTACAATGAGCAGTTCTTC	CASSQDPVWYNEQFF
TRBJ2-4	-	TRBV6-2/TRBV6-3	-	TGTGCCAGCAGTTATCACGGACTAGCCAAAAACATTCAGTACTTC	CASSYHGLAKNIQYF